The clone carrying this T cell receptor (beta chain) was observed many times. No antigen is known for it. This entry is derived from a study of spatial heterogeneity in lung cancer. The wider study: More beta-chain than alpha-chain sequences were consistently detected. Study-wide results and caveats: In tumors, expanded intratumoral alpha and beta TCR counts tracked mutation counts.

The time point is: sample taken at primary tumor resection. The cohort: some 70 early-stage, untreated non-small cell lung cancer patients. Tumor, nontumor lung or frozen PBMC supplied whole RNA, sequenced without sorting. Trimming took off 0 bases at V and 8 bases at J, with 13 bases between the two ends. Germline assignment: CDR1 LNHNV and CDR2 YYDKDF (reference sequence). The CDR3 is made up of 14 amino acids. The presence of a unique molecular identifier marked each TCR cDNA molecule. TCRdb fed the 5' RACE reads into MiXCR, producing one record per CDR3 protein. The table has under 15,000 distinct CDR3 sequences, more than 3% seen once.

The sequencing used lung tumor tissue, collected at surgery. The receptor was derived from a male donor with early-stage non-small cell lung cancer. The V call is TRBV15, the J call TRBJ1-2; D is unclear. The CDR3 loop reads CATSRDRGVGGYTF. CDR3 DNA sequence: TGTGCCACCAGCAGAGATCGCGGGGTCGGCGGCTACACCTTC.